Here is one TCR beta chain with its context. Only in-frame clones appear in the TCRdb table, and some are missing; sequencing was by immunoSEQ multiplex PCR. Counted here are fewer than 140,000 clones, about 64% occurring once; the ten biggest clones make up approximately 0.9%. The germline CDR1 and CDR2 sequences are MDHEN and SYDVKM. V was pared by 5 bases and J by 4 bases, with 8 bases between. The CDR3 contains 12 residues. This record comes from a study of blood T cell repertoires in COVID-19. The wider study: Acute and convalescent COVID-19 specimens originated in the United States, Italy and Spain.

This receptor was obtained from a human donor with acute or convalescent COVID-19. The donor label of this sample is uncertain. The sequenced material came from peripheral blood. The chain couples TRBV28 to TRBJ2-5; D not certain. The CDR3 here is CASSLVPETQYF. CDR3 nucleotide sequence: TGTGCCAGCAGTCTTGTCCCAGAGACCCAGTACTTC.